This T cell receptor beta chain was documented in a study of blood T cell repertoires in COVID-19. The ends lost 5 bases at V and 4 bases at J; junction bases unmatched: 8. This CDR3 comprises 18 residues. Germline assignment: CDR1 MDHEN and CDR2 SYDVKM. This clone was counted a single time. Per the study methods: Reference gene primer amplification yielded estimated nucleated cell counts. The data were produced by immunoSEQ multiplex PCR, yet TCRdb's version contains in-frame clones alone and is incomplete. Clone size and V and J calls were adopted from that table, with D and trimming inferred from the DNA. The sample carries approximately 300,000 clones, roughly 84% recorded once.

The chain uses TRBV28 and TRBJ2-2; 15 nucleotides match TRBD2. Sample: peripheral blood. This receptor was identified in a man aged 45-65 years with active or convalescent COVID-19. The CDR3 protein is CASSLGLAGGRSTGELFF. Written as DNA, the CDR3 is TGTGCCAGCAGTCTGGGACTAGCGGGAGGACGGAGCACCGGGGAGCTGTTTTTT. Full variable domain (missing parts from reference TRBV28 and TRBJ2-2): DVKVTQSSRYLVKRTGEKVFLECVQDMDHENMFWYRQDPGLGLRLIYFSYDVKMKEKGDIPEGYSVSREKKERFSLILESASTNQTSMYLCASSLGLAGGRSTGELFFGEGSRLTVL.